A selection of T cell receptor beta chains follows, all from one sample in a study of beta chain features in type 1 diabetes. Repertoires were generated with immunoSEQ multiplex PCR, while TCRdb's copy carries only in-frame clones and drops some. The sample includes a few hundred thousand clones, about 24% seen only once; the top ten take 0.012%. Sequencing used naive CD4+ T cells from blood. These receptors originate from a woman aged 30 to 39 with type 1 diabetes. Each CDR3 is given with its conserved first and last residue. The order of the fields is V gene, CDR3 protein.

TRBV6-5	CASSYDIGETQYF
TRBV6-1	CASRETGRYGYTF
TRBV19	CASSIAGGPGDEQFF
TRBV30	CAWSVQKPSGANVLTF
TRBV5-1	CASSPIGGRVEHTDTQYF
TRBV7-9	CASSLKREGYNEQFF
TRBV28	CASSRESYGYTF
TRBV4-1	CASSHPGTGSAFF
TRBV30	CAWSVYGVGLNTGELFF
TRBV19	CASRTAGVSYNEQFF
TRBV28	CASSLDRSGYTF
TRBV9	CASSLTGQKKETQYF
TRBV7-9	CASRGRDRGLKQYF
TRBV4-1	CASSQGQDYEQYF
TRBV4-1	CASSQSPHDYSNQPQHF
TRBV30	CAWSVQGVSQPQHF
TRBV27	CASSLFLDSNQPQHF
TRBV11-1	CASSLGPPTEAFF
TRBV9	CASSVRGSFSYNEQFF
TRBV20-1	CSAPTRHEQFF
TRBV30	CAWSRAGARSYEQYF
TRBV19	CASSIWTGGEQFF
TRBV4-1	CASSQDSFHTEAFF
TRBV5-1	CASSIRTGANTGELFF
TRBV15	CATSRVGETQYF
TRBV5-6	CASSLRTGTYEQYF
TRBV7-8	CASSLVTIGGSYNEQFF
TRBV30	CAWRATGGEQYF
TRBV23-1	CASSQFPQGRENTGELFF
TRBV11-2	CASSSQGVGTDTQYF
TRBV9	CASSITPLGAEAFF
TRBV15	CATSTFGQTNYGYTF
TRBV7-9	CASSSGQPYGYTF
TRBV29-1	CSFRGLRQETQYF
TRBV9	CASSVVGSGGYGYTF
TRBV13	CASSSFNQPQHF
TRBV27	CASSLSMQGSYTF
TRBV11-2	CASSSSGVTEAFF
TRBV9	CASSVVSVNTGELFF
TRBV19	CASYAGVGQPQHF
TRBV7-9	CASNPDWAYEQYF
TRBV29-1	CSFSPGQGSYEQYF
TRBV7-9	CASLSSGANVLTF
TRBV9	CASSGDSGRRETQYF
TRBV6-5	CASSSTSRGAETQYF
TRBV16	CASSQDRYEAFF
TRBV5-4	CASSVQGARQPQHF
TRBV30	CAWTRGLARDTDTQYF
TRBV6-5	CASSTGAVNYGYTF
TRBV4-1	CASSNAGTGGTDTQYF
TRBV7-9	CASSPREDGYTF
TRBV29-1	CSALTGGEYEQYF
TRBV4-1	CASRLSGTGGSEAFF
TRBV7-8	CAGATLADYEQYF
TRBV10-3	CAISLEAKNIQYF
TRBV21-1	CASSKVASSYEQYF